The entry that follows covers one T cell receptor (beta chain) sequence. What it binds is not known. The sample, about 9.2 milliliters of peripheral blood, was drawn from each donor. The CDR3 spans 15 residues. This sample was included in a study of blood T cells in healthy people across ages. Notes on the study in general: Per-million-T-cell TCR beta diversity fell roughly linearly with age. Diversity estimates drawn from one million T cells were deemed underestimates.

Alongside a J-beta primer mix, a sample-barcoded 5' primer served in a second PCR lasting about 7 to 12 cycles. Each CDR3 protein is one row after TCRdb ran MiXCR on the 5' RACE reads. The data hold about 600,000 distinct CDR3 sequences, with less than 60% observed a single time. The chain recombines TRBV21-1 with TRBJ1-5; the table gives TRBD1 as D, unverified against the DNA. TRBV21-1 is tagged as a pseudogene. The source material was blood. The clonotype comes from a man older than 75 in good health. CDR3 bases: TGTGCCAGCAGCAACAAGGACAGGGACGGGCAGCCCCAGCATTTT. It encodes CASSNKDRDGQPQHF.